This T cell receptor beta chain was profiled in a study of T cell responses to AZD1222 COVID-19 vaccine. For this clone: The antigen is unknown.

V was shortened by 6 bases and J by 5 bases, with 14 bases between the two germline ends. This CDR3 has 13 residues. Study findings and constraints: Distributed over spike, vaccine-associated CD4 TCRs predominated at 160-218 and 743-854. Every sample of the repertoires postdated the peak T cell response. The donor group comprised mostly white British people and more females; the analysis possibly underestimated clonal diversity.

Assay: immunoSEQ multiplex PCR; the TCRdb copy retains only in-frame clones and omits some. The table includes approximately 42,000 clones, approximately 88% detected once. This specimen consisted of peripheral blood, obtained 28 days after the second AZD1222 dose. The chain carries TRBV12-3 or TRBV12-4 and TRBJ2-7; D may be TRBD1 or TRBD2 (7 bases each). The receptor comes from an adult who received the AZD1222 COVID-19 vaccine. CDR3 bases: TGTGCCAGCAGACAACAGGGGAGGGACGAGCAGTACTTC. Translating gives CASRQQGRDEQYF.